This T cell receptor (beta chain) was sequenced during a study of Graves' ophthalmopathy and Graves' hyperthyroidism. The CDR3 spans 12 residues. V lost 4 bases and J 7 bases, leaving 10 bases between the germline ends. The V gene's germline CDR1 is LNHNV and CDR2 YYDKDF (reference sequence). Scientists amplified the TCR beta CDR3 regions from RNA transcripts. The library came from an HTBI-primed first-round RT-PCR and a second-round multiplex PCR. TCRdb redid the calling of the multiplex PCR reads with MiXCR, one entry per CDR3 protein. The repertoire consists of about 550,000 distinct CDR3 sequences, with less than 40% occurring once and the leading ten covering roughly 4.5%.

Sequenced: peripheral blood or thyroid tissue (not recorded which). The chain uses TRBV15 and TRBJ1-2; D gene unclear. The sequence was obtained from an adult man with Graves' hyperthyroidism. The CDR3 nucleotides are TGTGCCACCAGCAACCGCGGCGGTGGCTACACCTTC. Protein: CATSNRGGGYTF. Complete variable domain (other parts from reference TRBV15 and TRBJ1-2): DAMVIQNPRYQVTQFGKPVTLSCSQTLNHNVMYWYQQKSSQAPKLLFHYYDKDFNNEADTPDNFQSRRPNTSFCFLDIRSPGLGDTAMYLCATSNRGGGYTFGSGTRLTVV.